The next 14 T cell receptor beta chains were all read from a single sample in a study of cytomegalovirus exposure and HLA in healthy donors. The study ran its PCR with 60 Vbeta and 13 Jbeta primers. TCRdb's table, derived via immunoSEQ multiplex PCR, lists solely in-frame clones and lacks some. This sample carries fewer than 200,000 clones, around 84% of them seen once, and the ten largest clones take under 1.5%. Sequencing was done on a sample of PBMCs. Source of these receptors: a girl aged 2-10 years in good health and CMV-seropositive.

This clone appeared a single time. The chain employs TRBV27 and TRBJ2-3; D is undetermined. The CDR3 consists of 12 residues. The germline gives CDR1 MNHEY, CDR2 SMNVEV (reference sequence). The V end lost 6 bases, the J end lost 4 bases, and 8 bases lay between the germline ends. The CDR3 reads CASSLVPDTQYF. DNA for the CDR3: TGTGCCAGCAGCCTAGTCCCAGATACGCAGTATTTT.

This sequence joins TRBV6-4 and TRBJ2-1; 7 positions agree with TRBD2. The CDR3 has 14 residues. The J segment lost 3 bases and the V segment lost 6 bases, leaving 5 bases of the junction unmatched. Germline V gene sequence: CDR1 MRHNA, CDR2 SNTAGT. The CDR3 nucleotides read TGTGCCAGCAGAGCTAGCGGCGACTACAATGAGCAGTTCTTC. It yields the protein CASRASGDYNEQFF.

The V gene is TRBV7-3, the J gene TRBJ2-3, with no clear D. CDR1 and CDR2 from the germline V gene are SGHTA and FQGTGA. This CDR3 comprises 17 residues. V dropped 4 bases and J dropped 3 bases, with 20 bases sitting between them. The CDR3 protein is CASSSPHDTSKTDTQYF. The CDR3 DNA reads TGTGCCAGCAGCTCACCACACGACACGAGCAAGACAGATACGCAGTATTTT.

This rearrangement joins TRBV6-5 to TRBJ1-2, with D maybe TRBD1 (5 bases). Germline V CDR1 and CDR2: MNHEY, SVGAGI. This CDR3 region has 14 residues. V was trimmed by 2 bases and J by 4 bases, leaving 11 bases between them. In DNA, the CDR3 is TGTGCCAGCAGTTACGGGCAGGGCTTCTATGGCTACACCTTC. The encoded protein is CASSYGQGFYGYTF.

Worth noting for this clone: The same CDR3 is also encoded by other DNA sequences in this sample. The V gene is TRBV28, the J gene TRBJ2-7; maybe TRBD1 (5 bases). This CDR3 has 13 amino acids. Trimming took off 3 bases at V and 2 bases at J, with 8 bases between the two ends. Germline V lookup: CDR1 MDHEN, CDR2 SYDVKM. CDR3 loop: CASSLGRAYEQYF. The CDR3 bases are TGTGCCAGCAGTTTGGGCAGGGCCTACGAGCAGTACTTC.

V and J are TRBV6-1 and TRBJ2-7; 7 bases map to TRBD1. Trimming at V came to 7 bases and at J to 3 bases, leaving 0 bases not matched to a gene. CDR3 length: 11 residues. Germline loops: CDR1 MNHNS, CDR2 SASEGT. CDR3 sequence reads: CASNRGYEQYF. CDR3 nucleotides: TGTGCCAGCAACAGGGGCTACGAGCAGTACTTC.

The chain combines TRBV5-4 with TRBJ1-1; D is perhaps TRBD1 (5 bases). Looked up from germline, CDR1 is SGHNT and CDR2 is YYREEE (reference sequence). The CDR3 is 12 amino acids. V was clipped by 2 bases and J by 7 bases, with 9 bases between them. CDR3 in DNA: TGTGCCAGCAGCTTTTCAGGGTGTGAAGCTTTCTTT. Translated, it gives CASSFSGCEAFF. The entire variable domain, with the rest obtained from reference TRBV5-4 and TRBJ1-1, is as follows: ETGVTQSPTHLIKTRGQQVTLRCSSQSGHNTVSWYQQALGQGPQFIFQYYREEENGRGNFPPRFSGLQFPNYSSELNVNALELDDSALYLCASSFSGCEAFFGQGTRLTVV.

The V gene is TRBV6-4, the J gene TRBJ1-2; no firm D call. The CDR3 contains 13 residues. V was clipped by 5 bases and J by 5 bases, with 12 bases between them. Germline loops: CDR1 MRHNA, CDR2 SNTAGT. The DNA for the CDR3 is TGTGCCAGCAGTCCAGGTTCCTTTTATGGCTACACCTTC. Its translation is CASSPGSFYGYTF.

The V and J genes are TRBV4-1 and TRBJ2-2; the D gene is possibly TRBD2 (5 bases). There are 14 residues in the CDR3. V was shortened by 3 bases and J by 7 bases, with 12 bases between the two germline ends. Germline V lookup: CDR1 MGHRA, CDR2 YSYEKL. CDR3 coding DNA: TGCGCCAGCAGCCAGTTGTTAGGAGGCGGGGAGCTGTTTTTT. It codes for CASSQLLGGGELFF.

This clone appeared a few times. The chain couples TRBV6-5 to TRBJ1-1, with a possible D match to TRBD1 (5 bases). The germline CDR1 and CDR2 sequences are MNHEY and SVGAGI. The CDR3 has 15 amino acids. With 6 bases removed from V and 1 base from J, the gap between germline ends came to 15 bases. The DNA of the CDR3 is TGTGCCAGCAGCCGTAAGCCTACAGGGAACACTGAAGCTTTCTTT. Residues: CASSRKPTGNTEAFF.

Turning to this clone: Relative to the germline gene, one junction end is altered; a read error may explain this. The CDR3 region is CSSRAAGTENEKLFF. As DNA, the CDR3 is TGTTCCAGCAGGGCCGCCGGGACAGAGAATGAAAAACTGTTTTTT. V gene TRBV7-9 combines with J gene TRBJ1-4; 7 bases map to TRBD1. The V gene's germline CDR1 is SEHNR and CDR2 FQNEAQ (reference sequence). The CDR3 sequence is 15 residues long.

The genes are TRBV2 and TRBJ2-2; D unclear. Trimming removed 7 bases at V and 7 bases at J, with 16 bases between. Per germline, CDR1 SNHLY and CDR2 FYNNEI. The CDR3 covers 14 residues. The CDR3 sequence is CASKYPSGSGELFF. The CDR3 coding sequence is TGTGCCAGCAAATATCCTAGTGGTAGCGGGGAGCTGTTTTTT.

The chain employs TRBV28 and TRBJ2-6; TRBD1 is a possible D gene (6 bases). Trimming took off 7 bases at V and 2 bases at J, with 15 bases between the two ends. Germline V CDR1 and CDR2: MDHEN, SYDVKM. CDR3 length: 16 residues. The CDR3 region is CASTIQGLTGANVLTF. The CDR3 DNA reads as TGTGCCAGCACCATACAGGGCCTTACTGGGGCCAACGTCCTGACTTTC.

The chain is built from TRBV19 and TRBJ2-3; D perhaps matches TRBD2 (5 bases). CDR1 and CDR2 (germline): LNHDA, SQIVND (reference sequence). V was trimmed by 4 bases and J by 2 bases, leaving 16 bases between them. The CDR3 contains 16 residues. For the CDR3, the DNA is TGTGCCAGTAGTACAGGTCGTCGGACTTTCACAGATACGCAGTATTTT. Protein: CASSTGRRTFTDTQYF.